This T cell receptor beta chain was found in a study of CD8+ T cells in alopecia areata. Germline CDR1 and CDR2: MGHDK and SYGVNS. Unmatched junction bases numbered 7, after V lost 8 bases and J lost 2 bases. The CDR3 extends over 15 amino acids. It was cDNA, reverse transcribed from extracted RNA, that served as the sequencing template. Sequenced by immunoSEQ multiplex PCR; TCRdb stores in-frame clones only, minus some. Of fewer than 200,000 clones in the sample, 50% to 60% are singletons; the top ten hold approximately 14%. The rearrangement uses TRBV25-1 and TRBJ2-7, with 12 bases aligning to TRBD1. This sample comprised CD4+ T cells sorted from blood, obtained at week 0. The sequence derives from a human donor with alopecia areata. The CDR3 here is CASSYGTGGTYEQYF. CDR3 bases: TGTGCCAGCTCCTACGGGACAGGGGGCACCTACGAGCAGTACTTC.